What follows is one TCR beta chain and its context. The CDR3 extends over 15 amino acids. Germline CDR1 reads MNHNS; CDR2 reads SASEGT. Trimming stripped 6 bases from V and 0 bases from J, with 12 bases between. The assay was immunoSEQ multiplex PCR, and TCRdb's table has in-frame clones only and misses some. Seen here are more than 65,000 clones, more than 90% observed once, and the top ten hold approximately 0.2%. This entry belongs to a study of T cell changes during pregnancy in multiple sclerosis. This chain connects TRBV6-1 to TRBJ1-3, with D possibly matching TRBD1 (6 bases). The receptor's source is a female donor with multiple sclerosis, enrolled in a pregnancy study. This specimen was CD4+ T cells from peripheral blood mononuclear cells, taken before pregnancy. CDR3 in amino acids: CASRTGTNSGNTIYF. CDR3 nucleotide sequence: TGTGCCAGCAGAACCGGGACAAACTCTGGAAACACCATATATTTT.